This passage covers 23 T cell receptor beta chains from one sample sequenced in a study of T cells in Graves' hyperthyroidism and ophthalmopathy. It was RNA transcripts that yielded the amplified TCR beta CDR3 regions. HTBI primers were employed in a first-round RT-PCR of the TCR CDR3. TCRdb ran MiXCR on the multiplex PCR reads and lists one entry per CDR3 protein. The top ten clones hold about 53% of a sample with a few hundred thousand distinct CDR3 sequences, about 20% of them seen once. Sequences were obtained from blood. These receptors were obtained from a woman aged 50 to 60 with Graves' hyperthyroidism.

The V gene is TRBV5-1, the J gene TRBJ2-4; 8 nucleotides line up with TRBD1. Germline assignment: CDR1 SGHRS and CDR2 YFSETQ. The CDR3 covers 14 residues. The V gene end was trimmed by 4 bases and the J gene end by 7 bases; junction bases not matched to a gene: 7. CDR3 amino acids: CASSGSGGFNIQYF. CDR3 nucleotide sequence: TGCGCCAGCAGCGGATCAGGGGGCTTTAACATTCAGTACTTC.

This clonotype was picked up a small number of times. This rearrangement joins TRBV6-1 to TRBJ2-1, with a possible D match to TRBD2 (6 bases). This CDR3 region has 16 residues. The V gene's germline CDR1 is MNHNS and CDR2 SASEGT. Deletions cut 1 base from V and 4 bases from J, with 14 bases between. CDR3 bases: TGTGCCAGCAGTGAAGAGGTAGGGAGGCCTTACAATGAGCAGTTCTTC. This sequence encodes CASSEEVGRPYNEQFF.

In this sample, this clonotype turned up many times. V and J are TRBV3-1 and TRBJ2-5; 7 bases agree with TRBD2. This CDR3 has 13 residues. The germline V gene encodes CDR1 LGHDT and CDR2 YNNKEL (reference sequence). Trimming cost V 4 bases and J 5 bases; bases outside gene matches: 4. As DNA, the CDR3 is TGTGCCAGCAGCCCCGCCGGGGGGGAGACCCAGTACTTC. Amino acid sequence: CASSPAGGETQYF.

V usage is TRBV6-1 and J usage is TRBJ1-3, with D uncertain. V was trimmed by 1 base and J by 0 bases, leaving 7 bases between them. The CDR3 extends over 15 amino acids. Germline CDR1 reads MNHNS; CDR2 reads SASEGT. This chain's CDR3 is CASSEDANSGNTIYF. The CDR3 bases are TGTGCCAGCAGTGAAGACGCTAACTCTGGAAACACCATATATTTT.

In regard to this clonotype: Just one base apart from a much larger clone, this may be a read error. The rearrangement links TRBV5-1 to TRBJ2-7; TRBD2 matches 8 bases. Losses at the gene ends were 0 bases for V and 3 bases for J; bases not matched to a gene: 2. In germline, CDR1 is SGHRS, CDR2 YFSETQ. The CDR3 length is 14 residues. The DNA for the CDR3 is TGCGCCAGCAGCTTGGCGGGGGGGGACTACGAGCAGTACGTC. It specifies CASSLAGGDYEQYV.

This clonotype was recorded many times. This chain links TRBV7-9 with TRBJ2-3; D not resolved. Germline-derived CDR1 and CDR2 are SEHNR and FQNEAQ (reference sequence). Trimming shortened V by 3 bases and J by 1 base, and 8 bases separated the two germline ends. This CDR3 has 14 amino acids. This CDR3 reads CASSFQLGTDTQYF. CDR3 nucleotides: TGTGCCAGCAGCTTTCAGCTTGGCACAGATACGCAGTATTTT.

This clonotype has more than one count but fewer than ten. Here the CDR3 reads CASSGRAEQFF. In DNA form, the CDR3 reads TGTGCCAGCAGCGGTAGAGCTGAGCAGTTCTTC. The rearrangement joins TRBV7-9 to TRBJ2-1; D ambiguous. The CDR3 loop spans 11 amino acids. Germline V gene data show CDR1 as SEHNR and CDR2 as FQNEAQ (reference sequence). The V and J ends lost 5 bases and 9 bases respectively, with 8 bases between them.

At least ten counts were recorded for this clonotype. The gene calls are TRBV11-2 and TRBJ2-7, with D perhaps being TRBD1 or TRBD2 (5 bases each). CDR1 SGHAT and CDR2 FQNNGV come from the germline V gene. Deletions cut 1 base from V and 3 bases from J, with 13 bases between. This CDR3 region has 15 residues. Written as DNA, the CDR3 is TGTGCCAGCAGCTTAGGCCAGGGACGGGTCTACGAGCAGTACTTC. Residues: CASSLGQGRVYEQYF.

This clonotype was counted ten times or more. The genes are TRBV15 and TRBJ2-7; D gene uncertain. The length of the CDR3 is 13 residues. In germline, CDR1 is LNHNV, CDR2 YYDKDF (reference sequence). Deletions cut 8 bases from V and 3 bases from J, with 14 bases between. The CDR3 DNA reads TGTGCCACCTCGACAAGTTCGAGCTACGAGCAGTACTTC. Protein: CATSTSSSYEQYF.

The chain recombines TRBV20-1 with TRBJ2-5; TRBD1 matches at 7 bases. V was pared by 7 bases and J by 14 bases, with 31 bases of the junction left unmatched. Per the germline V gene, CDR1 is DFQATT and CDR2 is SNEGSKA (reference sequence). This CDR3 region has 17 residues. CDR3 nucleotides: TGCAGTGACGGTGGATTGGACAGGCAAATGCTCCCAAAGGCTCTATACTTC. It encodes CSDGGLDRQMLPKALYF.

Many counts were recorded for this clonotype. This chain uses TRBV12-3 or TRBV12-4 with TRBJ1-3; D not certain. This CDR3 region has 13 residues. V lost 3 bases to trimming and J lost 4 bases, with 7 bases between them. CDR3 sequence: CASSLGLGNTIYF. DNA of the CDR3: TGTGCCAGCAGTTTGGGCCTGGGAAACACCATATATTTT.

CDR3 in amino acids: CATRSSTIGYEQYF. Here the CDR3 DNA reads TGTGCCACCAGGTCGAGCACTATCGGTTACGAGCAGTACTTC. V is TRBV27 and J is TRBJ2-7; no reliable D call. V was clipped by 10 bases and J by 4 bases, with 20 bases between them. Germline V gene sequence: CDR1 MNHEY, CDR2 SMNVEV (reference sequence). The CDR3 consists of 14 residues.

For this clonotype: A much larger clone is a single base away; this may be a read error. The conserved final phenylalanine or tryptophan is absent from the CDR3, which likely points to a read error. V and J are TRBV7-3 and TRBJ2-5; a weak D match, TRBD2 (6 bases). The CDR3 length is 14 residues. The germline CDR1 and CDR2 sequences are SGHTA and FQGTGA. The V end lost 6 bases, the J end lost 2 bases, and 13 bases lay between the germline ends. The CDR3 here is CASSGGMPQETQYS. In DNA, the CDR3 is TGTGCCAGCAGTGGGGGGATGCCTCAAGAGACCCAGTACTCC.

In its sample, this clonotype was seen a few times. The rearrangement uses TRBV2 and TRBJ2-2; D perhaps matches TRBD2 (7 bases). Trimming cost V 3 bases and J 0 bases, with 17 bases left between them. The CDR3 is made up of 18 amino acids. Germline V gene lookup returns CDR1 SNHLY and CDR2 FYNNEI. The CDR3 nucleotides read TGTGCCAGCAGTGAGGGGTCGGGGGGCTTTTCGAACACCGGGGAGCTGTTTTTT. Its protein is CASSEGSGGFSNTGELFF.

A word on this clonotype: One junction end does not reproduce the germline sequence, and a read error may be involved. The gene calls are TRBV6-2 or TRBV6-3 and TRBJ1-1; the D gene is possibly TRBD1 (5 bases). This CDR3 contains 13 residues. The germline V gene encodes CDR1 MNHEY and CDR2 SVGEGT. The CDR3 reads CATWGTLATEASF. Here the CDR3 DNA reads TGTGCCACTTGGGGGACGCTAGCCACTGAAGCTTCCTTT.

This clonotype occurred once. The gene calls are TRBV4-1 and TRBJ2-1, with 8 bases lining up with TRBD1. V shed 6 bases and J 8 bases; nucleotides not matched to a gene: 6. CDR1 is MGHRA and CDR2 is YSYEKL in the germline V gene. The CDR3 is 13 amino acids. The CDR3 bases are TGCGCCAGCAGTCGGACAGGGCCCCATGAGCAGTTCTTC. This codes for CASSRTGPHEQFF.

The table lists this clonotype with many counts. This chain joins TRBV28 and TRBJ2-1; D ambiguous. Looked up from germline, CDR1 is MDHEN and CDR2 is SYDVKM. The V gene lost 6 bases and the J gene lost 6 bases, with 15 bases spanning the gap. The CDR3 contains 14 residues. This CDR3 reads CASSRLIGANEQFF. For the CDR3, the DNA is TGTGCCAGCAGCCGCTTAATCGGTGCCAATGAGCAGTTCTTC.

The rearrangement links TRBV20-1 to TRBJ2-5; 14 bases are a match to TRBD2. Germline V CDR1 and CDR2: DFQATT, SNEGSKA (reference sequence). This CDR3 has 16 residues. J gave up 2 bases and V 0 bases, and 2 bases lay outside the gene matches. CDR3 sequence (DNA): TGCAGTGCTAGAGAGGGGACTAGCGGGGGTCAAGAGACCCAGTACTTC. Protein: CSAREGTSGGQETQYF.

This clonotype was recorded at least ten times. The V and J genes are TRBV5-8 and TRBJ1-2; possibly TRBD1 for D (5 bases). Germline V gene data show CDR1 as SGHTS and CDR2 as YDEGEE. Trimming took 0 bases from V and 3 from J, leaving 9 bases between them. This CDR3 is 14 amino acids long. The CDR3 sequence: CASSLGGDDYGYTF. The CDR3 nucleotides read TGTGCCAGCAGCTTGGGAGGGGACGACTATGGCTACACCTTC.

The sample holds a few counts of this clonotype. The chain recombines TRBV5-5 with TRBJ1-2, with D maybe TRBD1 (5 bases). Germline V gene data show CDR1 as SGHKS and CDR2 as YYEKEE (reference sequence). The CDR3 covers 13 residues. Trimming removed 4 bases from V and 3 bases from J, with 10 bases in between. CDR3 region: CASSTGQDYGYTF. CDR3 coding DNA: TGTGCCAGCAGCACCGGACAAGACTATGGCTACACCTTC.

This clonotype was detected only once. The chain recombines TRBV9 with TRBJ1-1, with D uncertain. CDR1 is SGDLS and CDR2 is YYNGEE in the germline V gene. Deletions cut 0 bases from V and 6 bases from J, with 15 bases between. The CDR3 extends over 15 amino acids. The CDR3 coding sequence is TGTGCCAGCAGCGTAGGGGAGGAAGCAAAGCCTGAAGCTTTCTTT. Translation: CASSVGEEAKPEAFF. Full variable domain (missing parts from reference TRBV9 and TRBJ1-1): DSGVTQTPKHLITATGQRVTLRCSPRSGDLSVYWYQQSLDQGLQFLIQYYNGEERAKGNILERFSAQQFPDLHSELNLSSLELGDSALYFCASSVGEEAKPEAFFGQGTRLTVV.

CDR3 residues: CASTPQWGGTDTQYF. The CDR3 coding sequence is TGTGCCAGTACCCCTCAATGGGGAGGCACAGATACGCAGTATTTT. This chain links TRBV19 with TRBJ2-3; the D gene is possibly TRBD2 (5 bases). Germline V lookup: CDR1 LNHDA, CDR2 SQIVND (reference sequence). The CDR3 is 15 residues long. Trimming removed 7 bases from V and 1 base from J, with 15 bases in between.

This clonotype was detected many times. The CDR3 DNA is TGTGCCAGCAGCCCGCGGGATAGCGGCACTGAAGCTTTCTTT. Translation: CASSPRDSGTEAFF. The V and J genes are TRBV7-3 and TRBJ1-1; D gene ambiguous. Trimming shortened V by 5 bases and J by 4 bases, and 14 bases separated the two germline ends. This CDR3 has 14 residues. CDR1 and CDR2 (germline): SGHTA, FQGTGA.